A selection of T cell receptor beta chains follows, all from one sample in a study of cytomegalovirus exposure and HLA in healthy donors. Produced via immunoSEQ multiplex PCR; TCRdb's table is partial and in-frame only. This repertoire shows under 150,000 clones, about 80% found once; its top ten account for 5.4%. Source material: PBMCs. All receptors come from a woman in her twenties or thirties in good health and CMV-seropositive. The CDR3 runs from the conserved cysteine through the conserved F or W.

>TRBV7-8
CASRLGRGRGHYGYTF
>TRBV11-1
CASSPPGSYNEQFF
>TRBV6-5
CASSVESYNEQFF
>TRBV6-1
CASSEEGNTGELFF
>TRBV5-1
CASTSGSSGANVLTF
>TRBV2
CASSLRDTEAFF
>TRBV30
CAWSLTRGLAGEETQYF
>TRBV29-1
CSVEGKASGEQYF
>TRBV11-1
CASSFGLAGGSQYF
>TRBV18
CASAPLGASNYGYTF
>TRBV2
CASRDRDKARTDTQYF
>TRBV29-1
CSVVLLSGSTDEQFF
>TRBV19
CASSATGPNQPQHF
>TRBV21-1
CASPRVAGNTIYF
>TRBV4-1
CASRPQTFGQQHEQYF
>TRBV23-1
CAKSRGGRVAHWGYEQYF
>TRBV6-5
CASSYGDRGETQYF
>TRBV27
CASSLSAVPQSEKLFF
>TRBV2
CASTPEIEKLFF
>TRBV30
CAWTRGYDGYTF
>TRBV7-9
CASSLHGGYYEQYF
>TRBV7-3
CASSLGQINSPLHF
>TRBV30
CAWKWTVDSGANVLTF
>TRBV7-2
CASLGSGSRYEQYF
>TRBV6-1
CASSPIAGAEAFF